This T cell receptor beta chain was recorded in a study of T-cell memory formation after mild COVID-19. Points from the study as a whole: A second wave of clones peaked on day 37, and their SARS-CoV-2 specificity went unconfirmed. Day 15 to 85 contractors were CD4/CD8 balanced; later expanders leaned CD4+. Cross-reactive memory seemingly joined, as some responding clones were found in pre-infection memory.

TCR alpha and TCR beta cDNA libraries with sample barcodes and UMIs came from 5'RACE using constant-segment primers. TCRdb re-called the 5' RACE reads with MiXCR, one entry per CDR3 protein. Among about 560,000 distinct CDR3 sequences listed, 17% were seen once. After removal of 4 bases from V and 6 bases from J, the junction contained 7 bases not matched to a gene. CDR3 length equals 15 residues. Germline CDR1 is SGHDT and CDR2 is YYEEEE. Note on this clonotype: Its antigen is unknown.

The TCR originated in an adult woman who had mild COVID-19 (a few samples of this study predate the infection). Cell type and time point are not known. The specimen was PBMCs or a T cell subset sorted from them (not recorded which). The chain links TRBV5-6 to TRBJ2-3; 11 bases fit TRBD2. The CDR3: CASSLSGGAVDTQYF. The CDR3 nucleotides read TGTGCCAGCAGCCTTAGCGGGGGGGCCGTGGATACGCAGTATTTT.